Below, 4 T cell receptor beta chains from the same sample are listed, as sequenced in a study of CD8+ T cells in alopecia areata (dated by TCRdb to 2017 to 2018). Receptors were amplified or captured by the immunoSEQ multiplex PCR assay. RNA was extracted from all samples and reverse transcribed into cDNA as template for TCR sequencing. Entries here come from immuneACCESS through TCRdb and include only in-frame sequences with V and J called. Some clones fail to appear in such tables; in the studies checked, an unresolved V gene covers under half of the shortfall, and the cause of the remainder is unknown. The sample table holds under 200,000 clones, of which approximately 62% were seen once. The ten largest clones represent around 14% of the sample. The time point label for this specimen denotes: 24 weeks on oral tofacitinib. The sample's treatment or condition, from its label and the paper: oral pan-JAK inhibitor, 5-10 mg twice daily.

The source material was CD4+ T cells sorted from blood, sampled at week 24, from a patient treated with tofacitinib. The receptors here all came from a human donor with alopecia areata.

This clone was observed a single time. The chain recombines TRBV4-1 with TRBJ1-1; TRBD1 agrees at 7 bases. CDR1 MGHRA and CDR2 YSYEKL come from the germline V gene. This CDR3 is 18 amino acids long. V lost 0 bases, J lost 2 bases, and 12 bases stayed unmatched. CDR3 protein: CASSQDTAGGAGNTEAFF. DNA of the CDR3: TGCGCCAGCAGCCAAGATACGGCAGGGGGTGCAGGAAACACTGAAGCTTTCTTT.

V gene TRBV30 combines with J gene TRBJ2-1, with 8 bases matching TRBD2. In germline, CDR1 is GTSNPN, CDR2 SVGIG (reference sequence). V lost 0 bases to trimming and J lost 4 bases; unmatched junction nucleotides: 5. The CDR3 has 15 residues. The CDR3: CAWSVFSGVYNEQFF. CDR3 nucleotide sequence: TGTGCCTGGAGTGTATTTAGCGGGGTATACAATGAGCAGTTCTTC.

This clone was seen a handful of times. The gene calls are TRBV11-2 and TRBJ1-2, with D perhaps TRBD1 (6 bases). Germline values: CDR1 SGHAT, CDR2 FQNNGV. The CDR3 length is 13 residues. The V end lost 4 bases, the J end lost 3 bases, and 9 bases lay between the germline ends. The DNA of the CDR3 is TGTGCCAGCAGCTCGACAGGCTACTATGGCTACACCTTC. Protein product: CASSSTGYYGYTF.

The chain links TRBV7-2 to TRBJ1-2; no firm D call. V was shortened by 5 bases and J by 11 bases, with 12 bases between the two germline ends. CDR1 is SGHTA, CDR2 FQGNSA, per germline. The CDR3 is 11 amino acids. For the CDR3, the DNA is TGTGCCAGCAGCACCGCGGTGGTTTACACCTTC. Translated, it gives CASSTAVVYTF.